This T cell receptor (beta chain) derives from a study of beta chain features in type 1 diabetes. The isolated RNA, all of it, was reverse transcribed, so expressed TCRB transcripts were what got sequenced. Generated by immunoSEQ multiplex PCR, the TCRdb table keeps only in-frame clones and is missing some. The table shows over 700,000 clones, with 17% occurring only once. Trimming left V 0 bases short and J 6 bases short, with 15 bases between. This CDR3 contains 16 residues. CDR1 is LGHNA and CDR2 is YSLEER in the germline V gene. The material sequenced was naive CD4+ T cells from blood. The chain carries TRBV4-3 and TRBJ2-1; TRBD2 is a possible D gene (6 bases). This receptor was obtained from a woman under 30 in good health. CDR3 sequence (DNA): TGCGCCAGCAGCCAAGATCACGGGAGTGGATTCAATGAGCAGTTCTTC. It codes for CASSQDHGSGFNEQFF.